These 7 T cell receptor beta chains originate from one sample sequenced in a study of cytomegalovirus exposure and HLA in healthy donors. Primers: 60 Vbeta forward and 13 Jbeta reverse. The repertoire was sequenced with immunoSEQ multiplex PCR; TCRdb's copy has only in-frame clones and lacks some. This table has 250,000 or so clones, 80% to 95% appearing once. The specimen was PBMCs. These receptors were collected from a girl under 10 years old in good health and CMV-seronegative.

V and J are TRBV28 and TRBJ1-6; possibly TRBD1 for D (6 bases). The V gene lost 1 base and the J gene lost 5 bases, with 12 bases spanning the gap. Germline values: CDR1 MDHEN, CDR2 SYDVKM. The CDR3 has 16 residues. The CDR3 spells CASSLFRGADNSPLHF. The CDR3 nucleotides read TGTGCCAGCAGTTTATTCCGGGGGGCTGATAATTCACCCCTCCACTTT. Full variable domain (missing parts from reference TRBV28 and TRBJ1-6): DVKVTQSSRYLVKRTGEKVFLECVQDMDHENMFWYRQDPGLGLRLIYFSYDVKMKEKGDIPEGYSVSREKKERFSLILESASTNQTSMYLCASSLFRGADNSPLHFGNGTRLTVT.

This chain joins TRBV7-9 and TRBJ1-3; possibly TRBD1 for D (5 bases). In germline, CDR1 is SEHNR, CDR2 FQNEAQ (reference sequence). Between the trimmed V and J ends, which lost 5 bases and 0 bases, there was a span of 14 bases. This CDR3 is 16 amino acids long. In nucleotides, the CDR3 is TGTGCCAGCAGCACGCGACAGTTGAGCTCTGGAAACACCATATATTTT. This translates into CASSTRQLSSGNTIYF.

This CDR3 is CASSHFSLADKSYEQYF. For the CDR3, the DNA is TGTGCCAGCAGCCACTTTTCCCTAGCGGACAAGTCCTACGAGCAGTACTTC. The V and J genes are TRBV5-5 and TRBJ2-7, with TRBD2 matching over 7 bases. There are 17 residues in the CDR3. Trimming removed 4 bases from V and 1 base from J; junction bases left unmatched: 14. Germline CDR1 reads SGHKS; CDR2 reads YYEKEE (reference sequence).

The V gene is TRBV5-1, the J gene TRBJ2-1, with 7 bases lining up with TRBD2. Germline lookup yields CDR1 SGHRS and CDR2 YFSETQ. The CDR3 has 17 amino acids. V trimming: 3 bases; J trimming: 3 bases; junction bases outside the gene matches: 12. This CDR3 is CASSSEGGRVLYNEQFF. CDR3 in DNA: TGCGCCAGCAGCTCGGAGGGCGGGAGAGTACTCTACAATGAGCAGTTCTTC.

On this clone itself: Other DNA sequences within the sample encode an identical CDR3. This chain joins TRBV2 and TRBJ2-3; D is uncertain. V lost 4 bases to trimming and J lost 5 bases, with 4 bases between them. The CDR3 totals 11 residues. In germline, CDR1 is SNHLY, CDR2 FYNNEI. The CDR3 sequence is CASSVGDTQYF. CDR3 bases: TGTGCCAGCAGTGTCGGAGATACGCAGTATTTT.

The chain has TRBV5-6 and TRBJ2-7; no firm D call. The CDR3 spans 13 residues. Germline V lookup: CDR1 SGHDT, CDR2 YYEEEE. The V end lost 0 bases, the J end lost 2 bases, and 6 bases lay between the germline ends. The DNA of the CDR3 is TGTGCCAGCAGCTTGGTACAAACCTACGAGCAGTACTTC. The encoded protein is CASSLVQTYEQYF. Looking up the rest from reference TRBV5-6 and TRBJ2-7 gives the full variable domain: DAGVTQSPTHLIKTRGQQVTLRCSPKSGHDTVSWYQQALGQGPQFIFQYYEEEERQRGNFPDRFSGHQFPNYSSELNVNALLLGDSALYLCASSLVQTYEQYFGPGTRLTVT.

This chain connects TRBV15 to TRBJ2-5; D not certain. The CDR3 is 13 amino acids. V was clipped by 5 bases and J by 2 bases, with 9 bases between them. CDR1 is LNHNV, CDR2 YYDKDF, per germline (reference sequence). The CDR3 loop reads CATSLWQQETQYF. For the CDR3, the DNA is TGTGCCACCAGCTTGTGGCAGCAAGAGACCCAGTACTTC.